This entry lists 7 T cell receptor beta chains sequenced from one sample in a study of regulatory T cells in long-lasting Graves disease. The time point here: newly diagnosed GD, antithyroid drugs for less than 3 months. PBMC RNA was the source of the TCR library. With iRepertoire HTBI primers and Arm-PCR of CDR3 regions, TCR beta libraries were built. TCRdb ran MiXCR on the multiplex PCR reads and lists one entry per CDR3 protein. The table shows around 330,000 distinct CDR3 sequences, with 15% to 20% occurring only once. The input for sequencing was peripheral blood mononuclear cells (PBMCs), taken at new diagnosis, from a patient treated with antithyroid drugs. The source is a female donor with Graves disease.

This clonotype has ten or more counts. The V gene is TRBV28, the J gene TRBJ1-2; D not resolved. The CDR3 sequence is 15 residues long. Trimming removed 2 bases at V and 4 bases at J, with 14 bases between. The germline V gene has CDR1 MDHEN and CDR2 SYDVKM. The CDR3 loop reads CASSLLWRATYGYTF. The CDR3 nucleotides are TGTGCCAGCAGTTTACTTTGGAGGGCCACCTATGGCTACACCTTC.

In regard to this clonotype: With a much larger clone just one base away, this may be a read error. V is TRBV2 and J is TRBJ2-7; D perhaps matches TRBD1 (5 bases). The CDR3 is 14 amino acids. Germline V gives CDR1 SNHLY, CDR2 FYNNEI. In DNA, the CDR3 is TGTGGCAGCAGTCTTGGCAGGGTGCGCTACGAGCAGTACTTC. This translates into CGSSLGRVRYEQYF.

Of note for this clonotype: The junction departs from the called germline gene at one end, perhaps through a read error. J is TRBJ2-4 and V is TRBV6-4, with no clear D. The CDR3 sequence is 15 residues long. The germline gives CDR1 MRHNA, CDR2 SNTAGT. This CDR3 is CASSYSGGAKNIQYF. The CDR3 DNA is TGTGCCAGCAGTTACTCGGGTGGGGCCAAAAACATTCAGTACTTC.

The sample holds many counts of this clonotype. The chain links TRBV29-1 to TRBJ2-3; tentatively, D is TRBD2 (5 bases). V lost 7 bases and J 4 bases, leaving 18 bases between the germline ends. This CDR3 is 14 amino acids long. Germline CDR1 SQVTM, CDR2 ANQGSEA. CDR3: CSGTSGPRPDTQYF. In nucleotides, the CDR3 is TGCAGCGGGACGAGCGGCCCCCGGCCAGATACGCAGTATTTT.

This clonotype appeared many times. The V gene is TRBV27, the J gene TRBJ2-2; TRBD2 matches at 10 bases. CDR3 length equals 15 residues. Germline-derived CDR1 and CDR2 are MNHEY and SMNVEV (reference sequence). V dropped 5 bases and J dropped 2; count of bases not matched to a gene: 2. The DNA for the CDR3 is TGTGCCAGCAGTATACTAGCGGGAAACACCGGGGAGCTGTTTTTT. It codes for CASSILAGNTGELFF.

This clonotype was counted many times. CDR3 bases: TGTGCCAGCAGTTCTACTCGGCAATTCACAGATACGCAGTATTTT. Its protein product is CASSSTRQFTDTQYF. J is TRBJ2-3 and V is TRBV28; D ambiguous. The ends were cut back, 4 bases at V and 2 bases at J, with 13 bases in the middle. From germline, CDR1 is MDHEN and CDR2 SYDVKM. The CDR3 runs 15 residues.

Concerning this clonotype: This could be a read error, since a much larger clone is one nucleotide away. The chain uses TRBV4-3 and TRBJ2-7; D unresolved. CDR3 size: 12 residues. Germline V gene data show CDR1 as LGHNA and CDR2 as YSLEER. The CDR3 protein is CASCQDDREQYF. The CDR3 DNA reads TGCGCCAGCTGCCAAGATGACCGCGAGCAGTACTTC.